The 25 T cell receptor beta chains below all came from one sample that was sequenced in a study of beta chain features in type 1 diabetes. Study conclusions and caveats: When Type 1 diabetes patients were examined, their TCRB CDR3s proved moderately but significantly shorter in all four CD4+ subsets.

Isolated RNA was reverse transcribed in full, so expressed TCRB transcripts were sequenced. Produced via immunoSEQ multiplex PCR; TCRdb's table is partial and in-frame only. The repertoire holds some 700,000 clones, 10% to 15% seen once, with 0.022% in the top ten. For these receptors, no antigen is known. Sample: naive CD4+ T cells from blood. Receptor source: a man aged 18 to 30 with type 1 diabetes.

This clone was seen more than once but under ten times. The chain uses TRBV7-2 and TRBJ2-4, with TRBD1 identical over 8 bases. This CDR3 is 19 amino acids long. The ends lost 1 base at V and 4 bases at J; junction bases unmatched: 15. CDR1 and CDR2 from the germline V gene are SGHTA and FQGNSA. CDR3 in DNA: TGTGCCAGCAGCTTAGGACCATTAGGACAGACAGGGGTTAAAAACATTCAGTACTTC. Translating gives CASSLGPLGQTGVKNIQYF.

This clone occurred a few times. The V call is TRBV6-5, the J call TRBJ2-3; 10 nucleotides align to TRBD2. CDR1 and CDR2 from the germline V gene are MNHEY and SVGAGI. The CDR3 is 15 residues long. J lost 1 base, V lost 2 bases, and 0 bases had no gene match. CDR3 region: CASSYGLAGTDTQYF. The CDR3 DNA reads TGTGCCAGCAGTTACGGACTAGCGGGCACAGATACGCAGTATTTT.

This clone came up a few times. V gene TRBV30 combines with J gene TRBJ2-5; 9 nucleotides align to TRBD1. The CDR3 sequence is 16 residues long. The germline V gene has CDR1 GTSNPN and CDR2 SVGIG (reference sequence). J lost 2 bases, V lost 2 bases, and 9 bases had no gene match. CDR3 loop: CAWSRKDRGKQETQYF. The CDR3 DNA sequence: TGTGCCTGGAGTCGGAAGGACAGGGGTAAACAAGAGACCCAGTACTTC.

A few counts support this clone. This chain joins TRBV7-9 and TRBJ2-7; D possibly corresponds to TRBD1 (6 bases). Deletions cut 4 bases from V and 2 bases from J, with 12 bases between. The germline CDR1 and CDR2 sequences are SEHNR and FQNEAQ (reference sequence). This CDR3 contains 14 residues. The CDR3 loop is CASSSDRSAYEQYF. Written as DNA, the CDR3 is TGTGCCAGCAGCTCAGACAGGAGCGCCTACGAGCAGTACTTC.

The table lists this clone with a few counts. Distinct nucleotide sequences in the sample also encode this CDR3. CDR3 protein: CASSPGQGAREQYF. CDR3 DNA sequence: TGTGCCAGCTCACCAGGACAGGGGGCGCGAGAGCAGTACTTC. The chain uses TRBV18 and TRBJ2-7; TRBD1 matches 11 bases. Trimming took 2 bases from V and 7 from J; bases not matched to a gene: 4. The CDR3 runs to 14 residues. Germline loops: CDR1 KGHSH, CDR2 LQKENI.

Comment on this clone: Other DNA variants within this sample encode the same CDR3. CDR3 sequence: CASSLVGSYNEQFF. The CDR3 DNA reads as TGTGCCAGCAGCTTGGTGGGATCGTACAATGAGCAGTTCTTC. The rearrangement joins TRBV5-4 to TRBJ2-1; no definite D call. Trimming left V 0 bases short and J 4 bases short, with 8 bases between. The CDR3 has 14 amino acids. CDR1 is SGHNT, CDR2 YYREEE, per germline (reference sequence).

CDR3 coding DNA: TGCAGCGTTGAAGCCCGGGGGGCCGTGTGGACTGAAGCTTTCTTT. Its translation is CSVEARGAVWTEAFF. The V and J genes are TRBV29-1 and TRBJ1-1; tentatively, D is TRBD1 (6 bases). This CDR3 comprises 15 residues. With 1 base removed from V and 5 bases from J, the gap between germline ends came to 17 bases. CDR1 is SQVTM and CDR2 is ANQGSEA in the germline V gene.

V and J are TRBV5-4 and TRBJ2-7, with 7 positions matching TRBD1. Per germline, CDR1 SGHNT and CDR2 YYREEE (reference sequence). The CDR3 is 16 amino acids. V shed 0 bases and J 0 bases; nucleotides not matched to a gene: 6. DNA of the CDR3: TGTGCCAGCAGCTTGGCCCCGGGGACAGCCTCCTACGAGCAGTACTTC. It codes for CASSLAPGTASYEQYF.

This clone was counted a few times. This chain joins TRBV2 and TRBJ1-1, with D unresolved. V gave up 1 base and J gave up 8 bases, with 5 bases separating them. Germline V gene data show CDR1 as SNHLY and CDR2 as FYNNEI. The CDR3 has 11 amino acids. The CDR3 DNA follows: TGTGCCAGCAGTGAAGGGAGAGAAGCTTTCTTT. Its protein product is CASSEGREAFF.

The gene calls are TRBV6-6 and TRBJ1-4; TRBD1 aligns across 8 bases. The germline V gene encodes CDR1 MNHNY and CDR2 SVGAGI (reference sequence). V was pared by 6 bases and J by 7 bases, with 7 bases of the junction left unmatched. This CDR3 region has 14 residues. The CDR3 here is CASRKGQGGEKLFF. CDR3 bases: TGTGCCAGCAGAAAAGGACAGGGCGGTGAAAAACTGTTTTTT.

In this sample, this clone turned up a few times. The chain links TRBV4-1 to TRBJ2-5; 11 nucleotides line up with TRBD2. The CDR3 contains 18 residues. CDR1 and CDR2 from the germline V gene are MGHRA and YSYEKL. Trimming removed 1 base from V and 0 bases from J; junction bases left unmatched: 7. The CDR3 protein is CASSQASGGFQYQETQYF. The CDR3 DNA is TGCGCCAGCAGCCAAGCTAGCGGGGGGTTCCAGTACCAAGAGACCCAGTACTTC.

J is TRBJ2-3 and V is TRBV6-1; 9 positions match TRBD1. This CDR3 has 15 amino acids. The V and J ends lost 8 bases and 5 bases, in that order; junction bases with no gene match: 11. Germline assignment: CDR1 MNHNS and CDR2 SASEGT. The CDR3 coding sequence is TGTGCCAGCGGGCCCTCCGGGACAGGGCAAGATACGCAGTATTTT. Its translation: CASGPSGTGQDTQYF.

The J gene is TRBJ2-5, the V gene TRBV30, with no clear D. Between the trimmed V and J ends, which lost 4 bases and 5 bases, there was a span of 8 bases. The CDR3 totals 11 residues. Germline V gene sequence: CDR1 GTSNPN, CDR2 SVGIG (reference sequence). CDR3 bases: TGTGCCTGGAAGCTAGAGGAGACCCAGTACTTC. Its protein is CAWKLEETQYF.

This clone was seen a few times. The chain uses TRBV28 and TRBJ2-7; D uncertain. The CDR3 loop spans 13 amino acids. The V gene lost 10 bases and the J gene lost 5 bases, with 18 bases spanning the gap. Germline V CDR1 and CDR2: MDHEN, SYDVKM. Here the CDR3 DNA reads TGTGCCACCCACCTGGACGGAATTCACGAGCAGTACTTC. Encoded protein: CATHLDGIHEQYF.

The CDR3 loop is CASSYRLAEETQYF. As DNA, the CDR3 is TGTGCCAGCAGTTATCGACTAGCTGAGGAGACCCAGTACTTC. The chain carries TRBV6-5 and TRBJ2-5; TRBD2 matches 7 bases. CDR3 length: 14 amino acids. V shed 3 bases and J 5 bases; nucleotides not matched to a gene: 6. Per the germline V gene, CDR1 is MNHEY and CDR2 is SVGAGI.

The chain is built from TRBV18 and TRBJ2-2; the match to TRBD1 covers 9 bases. The germline CDR1 and CDR2 sequences are KGHSH and LQKENI. The CDR3 is made up of 14 amino acids. The trim removed 6 bases at V and 4 bases at J, leaving 3 bases unmatched. CDR3 nucleotide sequence: TGTGCCAGCTCCCTGGGACAGGGCACCGGGGAGCTGTTTTTT. Translated: CASSLGQGTGELFF.

The chain couples TRBV5-1 to TRBJ2-1; maybe TRBD1 (6 bases). The CDR3 sequence is 16 residues long. Germline CDR1 reads SGHRS; CDR2 reads YFSETQ. V dropped 3 bases and J dropped 5 bases, with 18 bases sitting between them. The CDR3 nucleotides are TGCGCCAGCAGCTGGGGGCTTGGGCTCTCGGACAATGAGCAGTTCTTC. Amino acid sequence: CASSWGLGLSDNEQFF.

The sample holds a few counts of this clone. CDR3 DNA sequence: TGCAGCGCTATGAGACAGGGGATGGTTAGTGAGCAGTTCTTC. Translation gives CSAMRQGMVSEQFF. The rearrangement uses TRBV29-1 and TRBJ2-1; 8 nucleotides agree with TRBD1. The germline gives CDR1 SQVTM, CDR2 ANQGSEA. The trim removed 7 bases at V and 9 bases at J, leaving 14 bases unmatched. This CDR3 region has 14 residues.

Comments on this clone: A read error may account for a junction end that differs from germline. This chain connects TRBV5-1 to TRBJ2-1; D might be TRBD1 or TRBD2, each matching 5 bases. This CDR3 is built from 15 residues. Germline V CDR1 and CDR2: SGHRS, YFSETQ. The CDR3 DNA follows: TGCGCCAGCAGCACGGAGGTTGGGGCCTATAATGAGCAGTTCTTC. Amino acids: CASSTEVGAYNEQFF.

This clone showed up just a few times. The V call is TRBV29-1, the J call TRBJ2-5; the D is unclear. Trimming took 4 bases from V and 3 from J, leaving 9 bases between them. There are 12 residues in the CDR3. CDR1 is SQVTM and CDR2 is ANQGSEA in the germline V gene. CDR3 nucleotide sequence: TGCAGCGTTGTGGAGCTAGAAGAGACCCAGTACTTC. Protein: CSVVELEETQYF.

In its sample, this clone was seen a few times. Within the sample, other DNA sequences also encode this same CDR3. This chain joins TRBV10-3 and TRBJ1-1; D might be TRBD1 (5 bases). CDR1 ENHRY and CDR2 SYGVKD come from the germline V gene. Trimming stripped 2 bases from V and 8 bases from J, with 9 bases between. The CDR3 is made up of 12 amino acids. In nucleotides, the CDR3 is TGTGCCATCAGTGAGCCGCCAGGGGAAGCTTTCTTT. Encoded protein: CAISEPPGEAFF.

The V gene is TRBV30, the J gene TRBJ2-2; D remains unclear. The germline V gene encodes CDR1 GTSNPN and CDR2 SVGIG (reference sequence). V lost 8 bases to trimming and J lost 7 bases, with 17 bases between them. CDR3 length equals 13 residues. The CDR3 here is CARTLGQVGELFF. The CDR3 coding sequence is TGTGCCCGTACCCTCGGGCAGGTCGGGGAGCTGTTTTTT.

This clone was seen just once. The rearrangement links TRBV6-5 to TRBJ2-1, with D possibly called TRBD1 or TRBD2 (5 bases each). Germline V gives CDR1 MNHEY, CDR2 SVGAGI. Trimming removed 2 bases at V and 0 bases at J, with 11 bases between. The CDR3 extends over 16 amino acids. DNA for the CDR3: TGTGCCAGCAGTTACCTGGGGGATAGCTCCTACAATGAGCAGTTCTTC. Translating gives CASSYLGDSSYNEQFF.

This clone was picked up a small number of times. The chain joins TRBV28 to TRBJ1-6; 9 bases are a match to TRBD1. V shed 4 bases and J 9 bases; nucleotides not matched to a gene: 10. Germline CDR1 MDHEN, CDR2 SYDVKM. This CDR3 spans 16 amino acids. This CDR3 reads CASSSSGDRVVSPLHF. The CDR3 bases are TGTGCCAGCAGTTCCTCTGGGGACAGGGTAGTTTCACCCCTCCACTTT. The variable domain in full, completed from reference TRBV28 and TRBJ1-6, reads DVKVTQSSRYLVKRTGEKVFLECVQDMDHENMFWYRQDPGLGLRLIYFSYDVKMKEKGDIPEGYSVSREKKERFSLILESASTNQTSMYLCASSSSGDRVVSPLHFGNGTRLTVT.

The chain combines TRBV27 with TRBJ1-5, with TRBD1 matching 7 bases. V was clipped by 3 bases and J by 2 bases; unmatched bases: 4. The CDR3 sequence is 15 residues long. Per the germline V gene, CDR1 is MNHEY and CDR2 is SMNVEV (reference sequence). CDR3 in DNA: TGTGCCAGCAGTTTCACAGGGGACGGCAATCAGCCCCAGCATTTT. This translates into CASSFTGDGNQPQHF.